These T cell receptor beta chains were read from a single sample in a study of T cell repertoires in cytomegalovirus infection. TCRdb re-derived calls from the reads in MiXCR, one entry per CDR3 protein. Here the sample spans hundreds of thousands of distinct CDR3 sequences, approximately 24% being singletons. The sequenced sample consisted of CD8+ T cells from PBMCs. Receptor source: a human donor in good health (CMV status not recorded). Some clones in this sample may be carry-over from other donors' samples. Each CDR3 is given with its conserved first and last residue. D genes are given only for firm matches. Expanded clones get a size class; other rows say once, few or many, or leave the size out.

J gene	D gene	V gene	clone size	CDR3 DNA	CDR3 protein
TRBJ2-5	TRBD1	TRBV27	few	TGTGCCAGCAGTTTATCGGACAGGGGGCGGCTCGAGACCCAGTACTTC	CASSLSDRGRLETQYF
TRBJ1-5	.	TRBV24-1	.	TGTGCCACCAGTGATTTGCGTTCAGGGGACAATCAGCCCCAGCATTTT	CATSDLRSGDNQPQHF
TRBJ1-2	TRBD1	TRBV7-8	few	TGTGCCAGCAGCCAGGGACAGAGGTCCTATGGCTACACCTTC	CASSQGQRSYGYTF
TRBJ1-1	.	TRBV5-6	.	TGTGCCAGCAGCCGAGGATTCTGGGTTTTCTTT	CASSRGFWVFF
TRBJ1-1	TRBD1	TRBV12-3/TRBV12-4	many	TGTGCCAGCAGTCTACAGGGGTCCACTGAAGCTTTCTTT	CASSLQGSTEAFF
TRBJ1-1	.	TRBV29-1	.	TGCAGCGTTGGGTCGGAGGCAGAAGCTTTCTTT	CSVGSEAEAFF
TRBJ2-2	TRBD1	TRBV15	.	TGTGCCACCAGCAGAGAGGACAGGGGTATGTTCGCCGGGGAGCTGTTTTTT	CATSREDRGMFAGELFF
TRBJ2-7	.	TRBV7-9	.	TGTGCCAGCAGCCAGGGCAGGGAAAGAGGGTCCTACGAGCAGTACTTC	CASSQGRERGSYEQYF
TRBJ2-3	.	TRBV7-3	many	TGTGCCAGCAGCCCCCGCGGGGCCCCCCCCACAGATACGCAGTATTTT	CASSPRGAPPTDTQYF
TRBJ1-2	.	TRBV2	many	TGTGCCAGCAGATATAGGGGCTACACCTTC	CASRYRGYTF
TRBJ2-1	TRBD1	TRBV29-1	.	TGCAGCGTGCCGACGTGGGGATCCCCAGGGGGTGAGCAGTTCTTC	CSVPTWGSPGGEQFF
TRBJ1-2	.	TRBV29-1	.	TGCAGCGCCCACCCAGGGACATCCTATGGCTACACCTTC	CSAHPGTSYGYTF
TRBJ1-1	.	TRBV6-6	.	TGTGCCAGCAGTTACCTTGGGAGGGCCACTGAAGCTTTCTTT	CASSYLGRATEAFF
TRBJ2-3	TRBD2	TRBV10-3	few	TGTGCCATCCGAGACAAGCGGGGGGCCGAGGATACGCAGTATTTT	CAIRDKRGAEDTQYF
TRBJ1-2	.	TRBV4-3	few	TGCGCCAGCAGCCAAGAAGGGGGAGGGAGCTATGGCTACACCTTC	CASSQEGGGSYGYTF
TRBJ2-3	.	TRBV29-1	few	TGCAGCGTGTCTACTATAGGCACAGATACGCAGTATTTT	CSVSTIGTDTQYF
TRBJ2-2	TRBD2	TRBV19	many	TGTGCCAGTAGTAGCCGACTAGCGGGACCAGGGGAGCTGTTTTTT	CASSSRLAGPGELFF
TRBJ2-7	TRBD1	TRBV6-6	.	TGTGCCAGCAGTTATTCTACAGGGGGAAGCTCCTACGAGCAGTACTTC	CASSYSTGGSSYEQYF
TRBJ1-6	.	TRBV7-9	many	TGTGCCAGCAGCTTAAATAATTCACCCCTCCACTTT	CASSLNNSPLHF
TRBJ2-1	.	TRBV25-1	.	TGTGCCAGCAGTCTCTCCATAGGGAGCTCCTACAATGAGCAGTTCTTC	CASSLSIGSSYNEQFF
TRBJ2-5	.	TRBV7-7	many	TGTGCTAGCAGCTTAGAGTCCCGAAGGGAGACCCAGTACTTC	CASSLESRRETQYF
TRBJ2-2	TRBD1	TRBV2	.	TGTGCCAGCAGTTCTTCCCGGGACAGCAACACCGGGGAGCTGTTTTTT	CASSSSRDSNTGELFF
TRBJ1-5	.	TRBV28	.	TGTGCCAGCAGCCATGGGGCGGTTCAGCCCCAGCATTTT	CASSHGAVQPQHF
TRBJ2-2	TRBD1	TRBV20-1	.	TGCAGTGCTAGAGTCCCCTTAACCGTCCAGGGGGCGCTTAACCCGAACACCGGGGAGCTGTTTTTT	CSARVPLTVQGALNPNTGELFF
TRBJ2-1	.	TRBV7-9	few	TGTGCCGCCGCGGCCTCGAGCGAGCAGTTCTTC	CAAAASSEQFF
TRBJ2-1	TRBD2	TRBV5-5	once	TGTGCCAGCATCATGGGGGGGGGAGCGTACAATGAGCAGTTCTTC	CASIMGGGAYNEQFF
TRBJ2-7	TRBD1	TRBV4-1	few	TGCGCCAGCAGCCAAGATTCAGGGGGCGAGGACGAGCAGTACTTC	CASSQDSGGEDEQYF
TRBJ1-1	.	TRBV7-2	many	TGTGCCAGCAGCTTAAAGGTGAACACTGAAGCTTTCTTT	CASSLKVNTEAFF
TRBJ2-3	.	TRBV2	.	TGTGCCAGCTTGAGGACAATAGAGTATTTT	CASLRTIEYF
TRBJ1-2	.	TRBV7-9	few	TGTGCCAGCAGCTTACGGGACATCCGAAAATGGGATGGCTACACCTTC	CASSLRDIRKWDGYTF
TRBJ1-2	.	TRBV20-1	.	TGCAGTGCTTCCTTGTTGGACAAACCAAGTGATGGCTACACCTTC	CSASLLDKPSDGYTF
TRBJ2-1	TRBD1	TRBV19	few	TGTGCCAGTAGTATCACCGGGACAGAGTACAATGAGCAGTTCTTC	CASSITGTEYNEQFF
TRBJ1-6	.	TRBV7-2	many	TGTGCCAGCAGCTTAGGCGAGGCTCCTATAATTCACCCCCTCCACTTT	CASSLGEAPIIHPLHF
TRBJ2-3	TRBD2	TRBV4-2	once	TGTGCCAGCAGCCAAGATCCGGCTAGCGGGGGCCGCAGCACAGATACGCAGTATTTT	CASSQDPASGGRSTDTQYF
TRBJ2-2	TRBD2	TRBV6-5	few	TGTGCTAGCAGTCCGGGACTAGCCTCCGGGGAGCTGTTTTTT	CASSPGLASGELFF
TRBJ1-4	.	TRBV29-1	few	TGCAGCGTTGACATGGGGCAGGGACATGAAAAACTGTTTTTT	CSVDMGQGHEKLFF
TRBJ2-7	TRBD2	TRBV29-1	.	TGCAGCGTTGGGATCCAGCGGGGTGACGAGCAGTACTTC	CSVGIQRGDEQYF
TRBJ1-1	.	TRBV27	few	TGTGCCAGCAGTCCCGGAGGCATTGCAACTGAAGCTTTCTTT	CASSPGGIATEAFF
TRBJ2-5	.	TRBV2	.	TGTGCCATTCAGGGGAGGACCCAGTACTTC	CAIQGRTQYF
TRBJ2-1	.	TRBV10-3	few	TGTGCCATCAGTGCAAACAATGAGCAGTTCTTC	CAISANNEQFF
TRBJ2-1	.	TRBV6-6	few	TGTGCCAGCAGTTTGACCGAACCTAGCTCCTACAATGAGCAGTTCTTC	CASSLTEPSSYNEQFF
TRBJ1-1	.	TRBV7-9	many	TGTGCCAGCAGGTACCAGGGTGAAGCTTTCTTT	CASRYQGEAFF
TRBJ2-3	TRBD2	TRBV9	few	TGTGCCAGCAGCGTAGAGGGTAGCGGGGGATCCACAGATACGCAGTATTTT	CASSVEGSGGSTDTQYF
TRBJ1-5	.	TRBV11-3	few	TGTGCCAGCAGCTTTGGCAAAAAGGGCAATCAGCCCCAGCATTTT	CASSFGKKGNQPQHF
TRBJ2-7	.	TRBV7-6	.	TGTGCCAGCAGCTGGGGTGGGACTCCTTCCTACGAGCAGTACTTC	CASSWGGTPSYEQYF
TRBJ1-3	.	TRBV6-5	few	TGTGCCAGCAGTCTACTCGCAGGGGAGAGTGGAAACACCATATATTTT	CASSLLAGESGNTIYF
TRBJ2-7	.	TRBV7-6	.	TGTGCCAGCAGCTTTAGGGGGAACGTGCAGTACTTC	CASSFRGNVQYF